The clone carrying this TCR beta chain showed up just once. The data were taken from a study of blood T cell repertoires in COVID-19. Turning to the study itself: Cohort 3 donors counted as recovered after two negative PCRs, clearance, or resolved symptoms. The analysed material was cDNA or gDNA that came from T cells, B-cell-depleted T cells, or PBMCs. Spain, Italy and the United States supplied samples that represented acute and convalescent COVID-19.

The CDR3 is made up of 13 amino acids. Germline V gives CDR1 MGHRA, CDR2 YSYEKL. V dropped 3 bases and J dropped 8 bases, with 10 bases sitting between them. The protocol was immunoSEQ multiplex PCR, while the TCRdb copy is restricted to in-frame clones and leaves out a portion. The sample has around 290,000 clones; more than 70% are singletons. Self-reported history from a screening survey and questionnaire set each donor's cohort. Sequencing used PBMCs or T cells enriched from blood (not recorded which). V gene TRBV4-1 combines with J gene TRBJ2-2; D is unresolved. The sequence was collected from a woman aged 55-69 years in a cohort exposed to, infected with or recovered from COVID-19 (not recorded which). The CDR3 protein is CASSHPGEGELFF. The CDR3 DNA follows: TGCGCCAGCAGCCATCCCGGAGAAGGGGAGCTGTTTTTT.